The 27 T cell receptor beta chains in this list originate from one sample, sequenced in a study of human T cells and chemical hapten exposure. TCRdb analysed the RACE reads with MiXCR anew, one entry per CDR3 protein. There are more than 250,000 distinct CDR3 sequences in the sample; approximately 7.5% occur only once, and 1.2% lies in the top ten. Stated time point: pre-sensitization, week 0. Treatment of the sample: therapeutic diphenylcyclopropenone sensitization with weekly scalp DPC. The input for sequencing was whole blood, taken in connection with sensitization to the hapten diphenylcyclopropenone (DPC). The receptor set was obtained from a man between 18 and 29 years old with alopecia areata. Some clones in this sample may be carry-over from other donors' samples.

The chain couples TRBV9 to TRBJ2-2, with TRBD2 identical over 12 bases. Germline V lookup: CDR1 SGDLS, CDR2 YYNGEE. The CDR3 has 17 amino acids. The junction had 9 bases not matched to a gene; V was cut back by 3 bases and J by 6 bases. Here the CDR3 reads CASSATSGGTHAGELFF. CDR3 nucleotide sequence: TGTGCCAGCAGCGCCACTAGCGGGGGGACCCACGCCGGGGAGCTGTTTTTT. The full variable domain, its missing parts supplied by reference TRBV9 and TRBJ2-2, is DSGVTQTPKHLITATGQRVTLRCSPRSGDLSVYWYQQSLDQGLQFLIQYYNGEERAKGNILERFSAQQFPDLHSELNLSSLELGDSALYFCASSATSGGTHAGELFFGEGSRLTVL.

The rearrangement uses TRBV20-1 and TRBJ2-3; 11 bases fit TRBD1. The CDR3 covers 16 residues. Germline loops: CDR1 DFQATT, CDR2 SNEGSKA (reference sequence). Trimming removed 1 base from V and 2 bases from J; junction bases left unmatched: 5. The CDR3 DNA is TGCAGTGCTAGAGGCCAGGGACAGGGGGACACAGATACGCAGTATTTT. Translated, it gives CSARGQGQGDTDTQYF.

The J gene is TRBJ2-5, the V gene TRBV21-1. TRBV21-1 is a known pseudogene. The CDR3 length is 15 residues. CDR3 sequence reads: CASSKEYSLQETQYF. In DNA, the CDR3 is TGTGCCAGCAGCAAAGAGTACAGCCTGCAAGAGACCCAGTACTTC.

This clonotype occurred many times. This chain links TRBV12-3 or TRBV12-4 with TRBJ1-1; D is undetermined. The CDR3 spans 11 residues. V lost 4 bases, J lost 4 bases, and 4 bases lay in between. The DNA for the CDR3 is TGTGCCAGCAGTTACCGCACTGAAGCTTTCTTT. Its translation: CASSYRTEAFF.

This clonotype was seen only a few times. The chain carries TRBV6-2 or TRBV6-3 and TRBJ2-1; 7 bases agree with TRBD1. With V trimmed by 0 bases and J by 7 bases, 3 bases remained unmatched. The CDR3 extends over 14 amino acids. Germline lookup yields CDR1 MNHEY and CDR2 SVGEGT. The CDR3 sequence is CASSYSGQQNEQFF. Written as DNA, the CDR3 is TGTGCCAGCAGTTACTCGGGACAGCAAAATGAGCAGTTCTTC.

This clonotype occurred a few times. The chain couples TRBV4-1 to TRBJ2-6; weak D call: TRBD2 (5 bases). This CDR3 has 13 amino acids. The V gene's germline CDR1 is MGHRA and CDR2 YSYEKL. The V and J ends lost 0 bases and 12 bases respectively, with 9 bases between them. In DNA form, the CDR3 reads TGCGCCAGCAGCCAAGATGAGGGAACCGTCCTGACTTTC. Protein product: CASSQDEGTVLTF.

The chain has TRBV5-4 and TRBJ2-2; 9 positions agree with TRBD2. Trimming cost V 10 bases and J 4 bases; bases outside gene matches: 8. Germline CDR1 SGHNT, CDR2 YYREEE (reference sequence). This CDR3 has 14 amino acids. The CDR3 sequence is CAGAAGGPTGELFF. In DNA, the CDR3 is TGTGCCGGTGCGGCGGGGGGGCCCACCGGGGAGCTGTTTTTT.

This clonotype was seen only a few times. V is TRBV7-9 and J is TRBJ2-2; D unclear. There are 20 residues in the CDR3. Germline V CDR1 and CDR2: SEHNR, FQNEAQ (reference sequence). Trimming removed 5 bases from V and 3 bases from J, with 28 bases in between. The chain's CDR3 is CASSHGPPIPRTLYTGELFF. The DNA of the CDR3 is TGTGCCAGCAGCCACGGCCCGCCGATCCCTAGAACCCTATACACCGGGGAGCTGTTTTTT.

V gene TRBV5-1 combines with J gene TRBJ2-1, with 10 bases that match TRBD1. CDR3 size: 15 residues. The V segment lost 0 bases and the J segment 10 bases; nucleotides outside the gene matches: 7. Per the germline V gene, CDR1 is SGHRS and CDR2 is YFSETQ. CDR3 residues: CASSLVGTGDEEQFF. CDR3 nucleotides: TGCGCCAGCAGCTTGGTAGGGACAGGGGACGAGGAGCAGTTCTTC.

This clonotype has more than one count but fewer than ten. The CDR3 here is CASSPGPDNEKLFF. DNA of the CDR3: TGTGCCAGCAGCCCCGGACCAGATAATGAAAAACTGTTTTTT. This chain uses TRBV11-1 with TRBJ1-4; D gene unclear. V lost 5 bases and J 4 bases, leaving 11 bases between the germline ends. Germline V gene lookup returns CDR1 SGHAT and CDR2 FQDESV (reference sequence). The CDR3 length is 14 residues.

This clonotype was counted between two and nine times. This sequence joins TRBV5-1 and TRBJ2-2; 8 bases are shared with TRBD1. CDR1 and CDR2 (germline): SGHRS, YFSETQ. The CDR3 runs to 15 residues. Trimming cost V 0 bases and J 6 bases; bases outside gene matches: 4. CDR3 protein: CASSLAGGGAGELFF. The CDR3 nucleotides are TGCGCCAGCAGCTTGGCAGGGGGCGGAGCCGGGGAGCTGTTTTTT.

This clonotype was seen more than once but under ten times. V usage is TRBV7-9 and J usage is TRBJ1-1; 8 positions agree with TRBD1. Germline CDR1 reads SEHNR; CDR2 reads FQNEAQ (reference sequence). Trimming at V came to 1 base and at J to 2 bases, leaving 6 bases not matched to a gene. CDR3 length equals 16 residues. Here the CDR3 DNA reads TGTGCCAGCAGCTTAGGTGGCAGGGGGCTCAACACTGAAGCTTTCTTT. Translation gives CASSLGGRGLNTEAFF.

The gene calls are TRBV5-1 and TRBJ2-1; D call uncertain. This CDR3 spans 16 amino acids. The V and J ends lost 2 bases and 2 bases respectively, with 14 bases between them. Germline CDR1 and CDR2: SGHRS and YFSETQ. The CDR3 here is CASSLQPGSTYNEQFF. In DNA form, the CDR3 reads TGCGCCAGCAGCTTACAGCCCGGGTCGACCTACAATGAGCAGTTCTTC.

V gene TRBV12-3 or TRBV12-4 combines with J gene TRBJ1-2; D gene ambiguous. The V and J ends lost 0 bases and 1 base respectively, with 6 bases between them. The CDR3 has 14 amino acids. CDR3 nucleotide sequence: TGTGCCAGCAGTTTAGCGAGGGATAACTATGGCTACACCTTC. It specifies CASSLARDNYGYTF.

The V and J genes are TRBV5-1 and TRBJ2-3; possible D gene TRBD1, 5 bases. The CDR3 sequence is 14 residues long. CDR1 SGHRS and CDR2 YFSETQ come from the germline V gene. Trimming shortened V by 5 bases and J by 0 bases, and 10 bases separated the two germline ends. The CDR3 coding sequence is TGCGCCAGCAGTGACAGAGTTAGCACAGATACGCAGTATTTT. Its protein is CASSDRVSTDTQYF.

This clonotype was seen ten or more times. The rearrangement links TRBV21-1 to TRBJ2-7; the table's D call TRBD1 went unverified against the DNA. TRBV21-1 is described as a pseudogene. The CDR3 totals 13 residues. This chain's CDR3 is CASSKGQTYEQYV. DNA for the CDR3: TGTGCCAGCAGCAAAGGACAGACCTACGAGCAGTACGTC.

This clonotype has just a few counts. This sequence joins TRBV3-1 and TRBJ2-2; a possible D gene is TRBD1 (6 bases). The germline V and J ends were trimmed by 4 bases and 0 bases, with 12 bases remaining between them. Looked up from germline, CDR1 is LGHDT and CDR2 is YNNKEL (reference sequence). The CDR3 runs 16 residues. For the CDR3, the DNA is TGTGCCAGCAGCCCGCAGGGGCCATCGAACACCGGGGAGCTGTTTTTT. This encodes CASSPQGPSNTGELFF.

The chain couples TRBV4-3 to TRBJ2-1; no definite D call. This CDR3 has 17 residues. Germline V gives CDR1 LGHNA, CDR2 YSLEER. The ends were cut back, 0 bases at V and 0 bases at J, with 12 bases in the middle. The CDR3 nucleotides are TGCGCCAGCAGCCAAGATCCACAGTCCCTCTCCTACAATGAGCAGTTCTTC. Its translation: CASSQDPQSLSYNEQFF.

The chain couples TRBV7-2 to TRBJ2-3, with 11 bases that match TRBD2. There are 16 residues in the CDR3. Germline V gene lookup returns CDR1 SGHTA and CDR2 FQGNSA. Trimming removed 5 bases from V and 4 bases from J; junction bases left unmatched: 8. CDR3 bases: TGTGCCAGCAGCAGACCGGGACTAGCGGCCGCAGATACGCAGTATTTT. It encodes CASSRPGLAAADTQYF. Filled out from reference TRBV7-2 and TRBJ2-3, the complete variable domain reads GAGVSQSPSNKVTEKGKDVELRCDPISGHTALYWYRQSLGQGLEFLIYFQGNSAPDKSGLPSDRFSAERTGGSVSTLTIQRTQQEDSAVYLCASSRPGLAAADTQYFGPGTRLTVL.

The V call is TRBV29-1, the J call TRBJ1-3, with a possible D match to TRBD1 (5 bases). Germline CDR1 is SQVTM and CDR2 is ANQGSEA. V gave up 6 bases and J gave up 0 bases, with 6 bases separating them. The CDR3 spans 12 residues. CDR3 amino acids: CSVGDSGNTIYF. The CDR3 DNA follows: TGCAGCGTGGGGGACTCTGGAAACACCATATATTTT.

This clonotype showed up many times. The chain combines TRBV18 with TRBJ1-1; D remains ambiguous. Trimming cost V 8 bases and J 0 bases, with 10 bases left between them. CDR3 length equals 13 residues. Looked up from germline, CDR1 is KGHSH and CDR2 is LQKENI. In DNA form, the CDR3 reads TGTGCCAGCAGCCCCCAGGTGAACACTGAAGCTTTCTTT. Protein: CASSPQVNTEAFF. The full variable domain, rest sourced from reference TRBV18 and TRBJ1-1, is NAGVMQNPRHLVRRRGQEARLRCSPMKGHSHVYWYRQLPEEGLKFMVYLQKENIIDESGMPKERFSAEFPKEGPSILRIQQVVRGDSAAYFCASSPQVNTEAFFGQGTRLTVV.

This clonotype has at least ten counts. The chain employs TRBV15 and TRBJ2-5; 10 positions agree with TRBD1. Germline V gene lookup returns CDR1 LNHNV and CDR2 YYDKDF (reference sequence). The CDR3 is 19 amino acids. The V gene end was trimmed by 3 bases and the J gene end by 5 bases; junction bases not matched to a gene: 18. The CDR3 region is CATSRAQAGTGASRETQYF. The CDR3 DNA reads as TGTGCCACCAGCAGGGCTCAAGCCGGGACAGGGGCCTCGCGGGAGACCCAGTACTTC.

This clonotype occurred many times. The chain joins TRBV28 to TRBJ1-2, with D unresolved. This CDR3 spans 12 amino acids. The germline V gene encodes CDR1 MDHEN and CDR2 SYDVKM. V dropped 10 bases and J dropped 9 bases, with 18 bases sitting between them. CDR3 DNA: TGTGCCACGGCCGAGCGGGGAAGGAGCTACACCTTC. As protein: CATAERGRSYTF.

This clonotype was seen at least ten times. The CDR3 loop reads CASSQDIGGGGTEAFF. The CDR3 bases are TGCGCCAGCAGCCAAGATATCGGGGGAGGAGGGACTGAAGCTTTCTTT. This rearrangement joins TRBV4-3 to TRBJ1-1, with a weak D call TRBD1 (5 bases). Germline loops: CDR1 LGHNA, CDR2 YSLEER. Trimming pared 0 bases from V and 5 bases from J, leaving 16 bases between. The CDR3 loop spans 16 amino acids.

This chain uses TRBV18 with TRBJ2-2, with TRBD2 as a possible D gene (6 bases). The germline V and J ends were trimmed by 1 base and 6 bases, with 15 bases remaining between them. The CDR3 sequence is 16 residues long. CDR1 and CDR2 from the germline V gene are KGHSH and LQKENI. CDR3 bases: TGTGCCAGCTCACCACTTGGCGCGGGGAAACCCGGGGAGCTGTTTTTT. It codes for CASSPLGAGKPGELFF.

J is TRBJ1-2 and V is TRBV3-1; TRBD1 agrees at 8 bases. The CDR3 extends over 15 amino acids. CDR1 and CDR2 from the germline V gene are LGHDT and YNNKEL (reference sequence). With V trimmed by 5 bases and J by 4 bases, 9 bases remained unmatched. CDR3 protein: CASSSRTGMSYGYTF. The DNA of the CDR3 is TGTGCCAGCAGCTCGCGGACAGGGATGAGCTATGGCTACACCTTC.

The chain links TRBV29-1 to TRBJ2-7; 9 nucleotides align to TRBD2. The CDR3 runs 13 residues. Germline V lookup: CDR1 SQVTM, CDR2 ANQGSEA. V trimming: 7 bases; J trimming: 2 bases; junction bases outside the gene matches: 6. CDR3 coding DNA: TGCAGCGCCGGAGGCGGGGGGGCCTACGAGCAGTACTTC. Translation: CSAGGGGAYEQYF.